The clone carrying this TCR beta chain was found many times. The antigen remains unidentified. The data are from a study of T cell repertoires in cytomegalovirus infection. Study observations and caveats: Dominating the ex vivo response were TCR beta clonotypes that were CMV-specific and HLA-C-restricted.

MiXCR, run by TCRdb on the reads, gives a single entry per CDR3 protein. The table shows roughly 240,000 distinct CDR3 sequences, with 5% to 8.5% occurring only once. Unmatched junction bases numbered 10, after V lost 5 bases and J lost 3 bases. CDR1 is DFQATT, CDR2 SNEGSKA, per germline (reference sequence). The CDR3 extends over 14 amino acids. The sample was PBMCs. The V gene is TRBV20-1, the J gene TRBJ2-7, with 7 bases identical to TRBD1. The sequence was obtained from a human donor in good health (CMV status not recorded). Some clones in this sample may be carry-over from other donors' samples. The CDR3 DNA reads as TGCAGTGCTTCCACTCCCGGGACAGACTACGAGCAGTACTTC. Protein sequence: CSASTPGTDYEQYF.